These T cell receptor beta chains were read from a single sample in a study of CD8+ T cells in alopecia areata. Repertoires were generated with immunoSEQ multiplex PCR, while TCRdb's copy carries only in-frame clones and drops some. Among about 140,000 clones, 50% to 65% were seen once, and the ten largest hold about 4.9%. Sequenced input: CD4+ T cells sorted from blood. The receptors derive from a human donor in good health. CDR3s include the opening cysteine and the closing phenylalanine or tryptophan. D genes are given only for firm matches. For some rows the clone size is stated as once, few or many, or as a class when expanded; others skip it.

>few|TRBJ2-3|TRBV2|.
TGTGCCAGCACCCACACAGATACGCAGTATTTT
CASTHTDTQYF
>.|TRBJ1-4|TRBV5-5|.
TGTGCCAGCAGCTTAGGGACTGACTACGTAGAGGTGTTTTTT
CASSLGTDYVEVFF
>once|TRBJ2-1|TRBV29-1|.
TGCAGCGTTGCGCCTAACTCCTACAATGAGCAGTTCTTC
CSVAPNSYNEQFF
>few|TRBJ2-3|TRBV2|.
TGTGCCAGCAGGAGCCGGGGGAGCGGGGATACGCAGTATTTT
CASRSRGSGDTQYF
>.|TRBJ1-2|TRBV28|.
TGTGCCAGCAGTTTCTGGCAGGGGCAAGGCTACACCTTC
CASSFWQGQGYTF
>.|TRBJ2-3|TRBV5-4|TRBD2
TGTGCCAGCAGCTTACTAGCGGGAGCGATGGATACGCAGTATTTT
CASSLLAGAMDTQYF
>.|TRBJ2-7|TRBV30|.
TGTGCCTGGAGTGAGACACCCTACGAGCAGTACTTC
CAWSETPYEQYF
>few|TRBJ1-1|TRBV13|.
TGTGCCAGCAGCCCAGGAGGGGGAGGGAACACTGAAGCTTTCTTT
CASSPGGGGNTEAFF
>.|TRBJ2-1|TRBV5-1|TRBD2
TGCGCCAGCGGAACAACCGGGACTATCTATGAGCAGTTCTTC
CASGTTGTIYEQFF
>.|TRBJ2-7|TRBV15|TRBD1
TGTGCCACCAGCAGAGATCTTCCCCTAGATCTGGGACAGTTCGGCGAGCAGTACTTC
CATSRDLPLDLGQFGEQYF
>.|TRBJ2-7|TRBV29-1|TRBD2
TGCAGCGTCGTCGGGACTAGGGTGTATGGTAACGAGCAGTACTTC
CSVVGTRVYGNEQYF
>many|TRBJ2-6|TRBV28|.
TGTGCCAGCAACGGGGGAGGTCGCTCTGGGGCCAACGTCCTGACTTTC
CASNGGGRSGANVLTF
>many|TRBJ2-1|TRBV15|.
TGTGCCACCAGCAGGGACAATGAGCAGTTCTTC
CATSRDNEQFF
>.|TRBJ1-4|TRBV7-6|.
TGTGCCAGCAGCCCAAAGGCAACGGGCGAAAAACTGTTTTTT
CASSPKATGEKLFF
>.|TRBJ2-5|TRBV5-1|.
TGCGCCAGCAGCTTGGCCTCAAGACAAGAGACCCAGTACTTC
CASSLASRQETQYF
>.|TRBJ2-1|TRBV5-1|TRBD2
TGCGCCAGCAGTTCGGGACTAGCGGGAGGCGAGAATGAGCAGTTCTTC
CASSSGLAGGENEQFF
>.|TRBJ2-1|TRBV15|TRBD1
TGTGCCACCAGCAGGACAGGGGGTTCCTACAATGAGCAGTTCTTC
CATSRTGGSYNEQFF
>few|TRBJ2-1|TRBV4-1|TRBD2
TGCGCCAGCAGCCGAGAGTGGAATCTAGCGGGAGCATACAATGAGCAGTTCTTC
CASSREWNLAGAYNEQFF
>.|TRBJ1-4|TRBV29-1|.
TGCAGCGTGATTGGGGGCGTCCCTAATGAAAAACTGTTTTTT
CSVIGGVPNEKLFF
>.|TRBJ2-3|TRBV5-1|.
TGCGCCAGCAGCTACGGACCTACAGATACGCAGTATTTT
CASSYGPTDTQYF
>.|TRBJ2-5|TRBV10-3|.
TGTGCCATCAGTGAGTCCGCGGTCCTACAAGAGACCCAGTACTTC
CAISESAVLQETQYF
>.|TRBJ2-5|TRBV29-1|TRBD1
TGCAGCGCCCGACAGGGTGAAGAGACCCAGTACTTC
CSARQGEETQYF
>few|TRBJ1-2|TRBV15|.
TGTGCCACCAGCAGAGCACAGGGAAACTATGGCTACACCTTC
CATSRAQGNYGYTF
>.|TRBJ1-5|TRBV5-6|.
TGTGCCAGCAGCCGTGGACGTGATCTATATAGCAATCAGCCCCAGCATTTT
CASSRGRDLYSNQPQHF
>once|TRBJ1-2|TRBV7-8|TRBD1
TGTGCCAGCAAACCCCGGCAGGGGGGCTATGGCTACACCTTC
CASKPRQGGYGYTF
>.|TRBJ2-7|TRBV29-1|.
TGCAGCGTTGAAGTTGGCGTAGGCAGGGGTAGACAAGAGCAGTACTTC
CSVEVGVGRGRQEQYF
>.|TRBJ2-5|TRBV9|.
TGTGCCAGCAGCGCAGACCCCAGGGGAAAGTGGGAGACCCAGTACTTC
CASSADPRGKWETQYF
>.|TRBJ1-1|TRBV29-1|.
TGCAGCGTCTTCCAGGGAGGCACTGAAGCTTTCTTT
CSVFQGGTEAFF
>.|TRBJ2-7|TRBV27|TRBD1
TGTGCCAGCAGCCAAAGGGGGGACAGGAGCTACGAGCAGTACTTC
CASSQRGDRSYEQYF
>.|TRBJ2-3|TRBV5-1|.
TGCGCCAGCAGCTTGTGGGACACAGATACGCAGTATTTT
CASSLWDTDTQYF
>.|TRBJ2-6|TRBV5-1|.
TGCGCCAGCAGCTTGTTGGGAGGCCCTGGGGCCAACGTCCTGACTTTC
CASSLLGGPGANVLTF
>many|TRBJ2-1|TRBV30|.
TGTGCCTGGCTTAAGAGGGGCACCCACAATGAGCAGTTCTTC
CAWLKRGTHNEQFF
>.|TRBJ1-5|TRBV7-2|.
TGTGCCAGCAGCTTAGGTCCCCAGAATCAGCCCCAGCATTTT
CASSLGPQNQPQHF
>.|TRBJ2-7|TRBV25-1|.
TGTGCCAGCAGTGAATACGTCCACCCTAATGAGTACGAGCAGTACTTC
CASSEYVHPNEYEQYF
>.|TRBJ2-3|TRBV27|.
TGTGCCAGCAGAAGTCTTGTCAGCCGGACAGATACGCAGTATTTT
CASRSLVSRTDTQYF
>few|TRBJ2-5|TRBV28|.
TGTGCCAGCAGTTCGCAGACCCAGTACTTC
CASSSQTQYF
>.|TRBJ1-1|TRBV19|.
TGTGCCAGTAGTAAGCCCCCAGCGAACACTGAAGCTTTCTTT
CASSKPPANTEAFF
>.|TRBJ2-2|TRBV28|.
TGTGCCAGCAGTTCAGTCACCGGGGAGCTGTTTTTT
CASSSVTGELFF
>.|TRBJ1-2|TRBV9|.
TGTGCCAGCAGCAACAGCCTCTATGGCTACACCTTC
CASSNSLYGYTF
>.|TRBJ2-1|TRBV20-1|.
TGCAGTGCCCAGCTTCAGTTCTTC
CSAQLQFF
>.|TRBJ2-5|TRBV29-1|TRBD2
TGCAGCGTTGAAGAGGGGGGGCAAGAGACCCAGTACTTC
CSVEEGGQETQYF
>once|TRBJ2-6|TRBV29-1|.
TGCAGCGTCCTCAAAGGGACCCCCTCTGGGGCCAACGTCCTGACTTTC
CSVLKGTPSGANVLTF
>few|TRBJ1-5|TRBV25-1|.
TGTGCCAGCAGTGGCCTCGGGGTAAATCAGCCCCAGCATTTT
CASSGLGVNQPQHF
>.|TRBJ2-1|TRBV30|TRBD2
TGTGCCCTTTCTAGCGGGAGGGCCCCCTATGAGCAGTTCTTC
CALSSGRAPYEQFF
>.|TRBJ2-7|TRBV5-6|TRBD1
TGTGCCAGCAGCTTCCGGGACAGTCGAACAGCCTACGAGCAGTACTTC
CASSFRDSRTAYEQYF